This T cell receptor (beta chain) is drawn from a study of cytomegalovirus exposure and HLA in healthy donors. The CDR3 contains 16 residues. The repertoire was sequenced with immunoSEQ multiplex PCR; TCRdb's copy has only in-frame clones and lacks some. The data hold over 60,000 clones, with 96% observed a single time. The rearrangement joins TRBV21-1 to TRBJ2-3; the table's D call, TRBD2, has no DNA check behind it. TRBV21-1 is shown as a pseudogene. The clonotype was recovered from a woman aged 18 to 35 in good health and CMV-seropositive. The sample taken for sequencing was PBMCs. CDR3 DNA sequence: TGTGCCAGCAGCGCCCGGACTAGGGGATCCCCAGATACGCAGTATTTT. Protein sequence: CASSARTRGSPDTQYF.